The 17 T cell receptor beta chains below come from one sample, sequenced in a study of control samples from healthy donors and cancer patients. This table comes from immunoSEQ multiplex PCR, and its TCRdb copy is limited to in-frame clones, with some not included. The sample holds about 130,000 clones, about 88% seen once. Material: blood. These TCRs come from a man younger than 30 in good health.

This chain links TRBV30 with TRBJ2-2; 7 bases are a match to TRBD1. The CDR3 contains 15 residues. Germline lookup yields CDR1 GTSNPN and CDR2 SVGIG (reference sequence). V dropped 3 bases and J dropped 5; count of bases not matched to a gene: 9. CDR3 sequence reads: CAWSGLEQGTGELFF. The CDR3 nucleotides read TGTGCCTGGAGCGGTCTCGAACAGGGGACCGGGGAGCTGTTTTTT.

The V call is TRBV6-2 or TRBV6-3, the J call TRBJ1-2, with 7 bases aligning to TRBD1. The germline CDR1 and CDR2 sequences are MNHEY and SVGEGT. J was trimmed by 4 bases and V by 5 bases; bases with no gene match: 4. This CDR3 comprises 13 residues. In nucleotides, the CDR3 is TGTGCCAGCAGTGGGGACAGTGGCTATGGCTACACCTTC. Translated, it gives CASSGDSGYGYTF.

V gene TRBV24-1 combines with J gene TRBJ2-1; 9 bases match TRBD2. Germline V gene sequence: CDR1 KGHDR, CDR2 SFDVKD. The CDR3 runs 14 residues. Trimming at V came to 4 bases and at J to 7 bases, leaving 4 bases not matched to a gene. The CDR3 DNA follows: TGTGCCACCAGTGACGGACTAGCGCGGAATGAGCAGTTCTTC. Its protein is CATSDGLARNEQFF.

This chain connects TRBV24-1 to TRBJ1-2; D call uncertain. CDR3 length: 14 amino acids. CDR1 KGHDR and CDR2 SFDVKD come from the germline V gene. Trimming removed 4 bases from V and 4 bases from J, with 12 bases in between. CDR3 region: CATSDPRVRYGYTF. The CDR3 nucleotides read TGTGCCACCAGTGACCCGAGGGTACGCTATGGCTACACCTTC.

CDR3 bases: TGTGCCAGCAGTTACTTTTATGACAGGGGGAATTCACCCCTCCACTTT. Translated, it gives CASSYFYDRGNSPLHF. This chain links TRBV6-5 with TRBJ1-6, with TRBD1 matching over 9 bases. The CDR3 totals 16 residues. V shed 1 base and J 7 bases; nucleotides not matched to a gene: 5. Germline V gene lookup returns CDR1 MNHEY and CDR2 SVGAGI.

CDR3 sequence: CASRLQGGSEKLFF. In DNA, the CDR3 is TGTGCCAGCAGGTTACAGGGTGGCAGTGAAAAACTGTTTTTT. This sequence joins TRBV2 and TRBJ1-4; possible D gene TRBD1, 6 bases. Germline-derived CDR1 and CDR2 are SNHLY and FYNNEI. V dropped 6 bases and J dropped 7 bases, with 15 bases sitting between them. CDR3 size: 14 residues. Combining the CDR3 with reference TRBV2 and TRBJ1-4 gives the whole variable domain EPEVTQTPSHQVTQMGQEVILRCVPISNHLYFYWYRQILGQKVEFLVSFYNNEISEKSEIFDDQFSVERPDGSNFTLKIRSTKLEDSAMYFCASRLQGGSEKLFFGSGTQLSVL.

The chain uses TRBV21-1 and TRBJ1-5. TRBV21-1 is an annotated pseudogene. The CDR3 totals 14 residues. CDR3 protein: CATARPGQSQPQHF. CDR3 DNA: TGTGCCACCGCTAGGCCGGGTCAAAGTCAGCCCCAGCATTTT.

The chain links TRBV7-8 to TRBJ1-1, with D unclear. CDR1 is SGHVS and CDR2 is FQNEAQ in the germline V gene. The ends were cut back, 0 bases at V and 6 bases at J, with 8 bases in the middle. This CDR3 region has 13 residues. CDR3 DNA sequence: TGTGCCAGCAGCTTAGCTACGGGCGCTGAAGCTTTCTTT. Translating it yields CASSLATGAEAFF.

This clone was seen repeatedly, ten times or more. The chain uses TRBV19 and TRBJ1-2; TRBD1 agrees at 8 bases. J lost 3 bases, V lost 5 bases, and 5 bases had no gene match. Germline-derived CDR1 and CDR2 are LNHDA and SQIVND (reference sequence). The CDR3 totals 14 residues. The CDR3 here is CASSPLDRDYGYTF. In DNA, the CDR3 is TGTGCCAGTAGTCCTTTGGACAGGGACTATGGCTACACCTTC.

The chain recombines TRBV24-1 with TRBJ2-5; 9 bases are shared with TRBD1. Germline V gene lookup returns CDR1 KGHDR and CDR2 SFDVKD. The CDR3 loop spans 16 amino acids. Trimming removed 2 bases from V and 1 base from J; junction bases left unmatched: 4. The CDR3 loop is CATSDSGQGLQETQYF. CDR3 in DNA: TGTGCCACCAGTGATTCTGGACAGGGGCTCCAAGAGACCCAGTACTTC.

The V gene is TRBV7-2, the J gene TRBJ1-4; weak D call: TRBD1 (5 bases). The ends were cut back, 3 bases at V and 5 bases at J, with 13 bases in the middle. Germline CDR1 SGHTA, CDR2 FQGNSA. The CDR3 contains 15 residues. The CDR3 spells CASSFFPGQNEKLFF. As DNA, the CDR3 is TGTGCCAGCAGCTTTTTTCCAGGGCAGAATGAAAAACTGTTTTTT.

The table lists this clone with a count of one. The chain is built from TRBV19 and TRBJ1-5; D gene ambiguous. The CDR3 is 12 amino acids. V gave up 5 bases and J gave up 4 bases, with 6 bases separating them. Germline V lookup: CDR1 LNHDA, CDR2 SQIVND (reference sequence). The CDR3 protein is CASSFGNQPQHF. CDR3 DNA sequence: TGTGCCAGTAGTTTCGGGAATCAGCCCCAGCATTTT.

The chain recombines TRBV6-5 with TRBJ2-7; tentative D call: TRBD1 (5 bases). The V and J ends lost 5 bases and 5 bases respectively, with 16 bases between them. Germline CDR1 reads MNHEY; CDR2 reads SVGAGI. This CDR3 is 14 amino acids long. The CDR3 spells CASSPRTLRNEQYF. CDR3 bases: TGTGCCAGCAGTCCTCGGACATTAAGGAACGAGCAGTACTTC.

J is TRBJ1-3 and V is TRBV9, with D unresolved. Deletions cut 3 bases from V and 0 bases from J, with 7 bases between. This CDR3 is 14 amino acids long. Looked up from germline, CDR1 is SGDLS and CDR2 is YYNGEE. As DNA, the CDR3 is TGTGCCAGCAGCGCCGGGAACTCTGGAAACACCATATATTTT. Residues: CASSAGNSGNTIYF.

V is TRBV7-6 and J is TRBJ2-7; 11 bases match TRBD2. Germline V CDR1 and CDR2: SGHVS, FNYEAQ. The trim removed 0 bases at V and 2 bases at J, leaving 9 bases unmatched. This CDR3 contains 18 residues. The CDR3 DNA follows: TGTGCCAGCAGCTTAGCCGGGTCGACTAGCGGGAAAACCTACGAGCAGTACTTC. Translated, it gives CASSLAGSTSGKTYEQYF.

CDR3 coding DNA: TGTGCCAGCAGCTTAAGGACTCGGGGGCGCGGAGAGACCCAGTACTTC. It encodes CASSLRTRGRGETQYF. The chain joins TRBV7-7 to TRBJ2-5; D could derive from TRBD1 or TRBD2 (6 bases each). CDR1 is SSHAT, CDR2 FNYEAQ, per germline (reference sequence). The CDR3 is 16 amino acids. V shed 2 bases and J shed 4 bases, with 17 bases lying between them.

V gene TRBV19 combines with J gene TRBJ2-4; no clear D. The CDR3 length is 13 residues. The V gene's germline CDR1 is LNHDA and CDR2 SQIVND (reference sequence). Trimming stripped 8 bases from V and 5 bases from J, with 13 bases between. DNA of the CDR3: TGTGCCAGTCGAAGGAATTCCGAAAACATTCAGTACTTC. The encoded protein is CASRRNSENIQYF.